The 4 T cell receptor beta chains below all came from one sample that was sequenced in a study of shared clonotypes between healthy human individuals. Naive CD8 populations comprised CD45RO-negative cells positively selected for CCR7, excluding terminally differentiated effector memory CD45RA+ cells. Libraries were prepared by immunoSEQ multiplex PCR; TCRdb keeps only in-frame clonotypes and omits some of them. In the table there are about 2.1 million clones, more than 85% of which are singletons. The sample was naive CD8+ T cells from PBMCs. Receptors were obtained from a man in his late teens or twenties in good health. Some clones in this sample may be carry-over from other donors' samples.

The CDR3 coding sequence is TGCGCCAGCAGCCACCTGGAGGGGGACTATGGCTACACCTTC. Translating it yields CASSHLEGDYGYTF. V gene TRBV4-3 combines with J gene TRBJ1-2; TRBD1 might be the D (6 bases). In germline, CDR1 is LGHNA, CDR2 YSLEER. V was cut by 3 bases and J by 3 bases, with 11 bases left in between. The CDR3 totals 14 residues.

This chain joins TRBV9 and TRBJ2-3; TRBD2 might be the D (5 bases). V was trimmed by 3 bases and J by 0 bases, leaving 14 bases between them. CDR1 and CDR2 from the germline V gene are SGDLS and YYNGEE. The CDR3 loop spans 16 amino acids. The CDR3 is CASSADDTRSTDTQYF. The CDR3 DNA reads as TGTGCCAGCAGCGCGGATGACACTAGGAGCACAGATACGCAGTATTTT.

This clone showed up just a few times. The rearrangement links TRBV5-4 to TRBJ1-1; D is ambiguous. Germline V lookup: CDR1 SGHNT, CDR2 YYREEE (reference sequence). CDR3 length equals 12 residues. Trimming took off 0 bases at V and 10 bases at J, with 10 bases between the two ends. The CDR3 nucleotides read TGTGCCAGCAGCTTGGTTATCGTTGGAGCTTTCTTT. It specifies CASSLVIVGAFF.

The chain joins TRBV10-3 to TRBJ1-1; TRBD1 matches at 7 bases. This CDR3 has 16 amino acids. The germline V gene encodes CDR1 ENHRY and CDR2 SYGVKD. With V trimmed by 5 bases and J by 1 base, 10 bases remained unmatched. CDR3 bases: TGTGCCATCAGTCAAAAGGGGGCGGGAAGGAACACTGAAGCTTTCTTT. Its translation is CAISQKGAGRNTEAFF.